This TCR beta chain derives from a study of blood T cell repertoires in COVID-19. Clones were sequenced by immunoSEQ multiplex PCR, and TCRdb holds only the in-frame ones, with some missing. Here the sample spans 75,000 to 95,000 clones, 60% to 85% being singletons. Material for sequencing was peripheral blood. The origin of this receptor is an elderly woman with active or convalescent COVID-19.

The CDR3 reads CASSYSTAYEAFF. Written as DNA, the CDR3 is TGTGCCAGCAGTTACTCGACAGCCTATGAAGCTTTCTTT. The gene calls are TRBV6-2 or TRBV6-3 and TRBJ1-1, with a tentative D call TRBD1 (5 bases). The CDR3 is made up of 13 amino acids. Germline V gene sequence: CDR1 MNHEY, CDR2 SVGEGT. V was shortened by 0 bases and J by 7 bases, with 9 bases between the two germline ends.